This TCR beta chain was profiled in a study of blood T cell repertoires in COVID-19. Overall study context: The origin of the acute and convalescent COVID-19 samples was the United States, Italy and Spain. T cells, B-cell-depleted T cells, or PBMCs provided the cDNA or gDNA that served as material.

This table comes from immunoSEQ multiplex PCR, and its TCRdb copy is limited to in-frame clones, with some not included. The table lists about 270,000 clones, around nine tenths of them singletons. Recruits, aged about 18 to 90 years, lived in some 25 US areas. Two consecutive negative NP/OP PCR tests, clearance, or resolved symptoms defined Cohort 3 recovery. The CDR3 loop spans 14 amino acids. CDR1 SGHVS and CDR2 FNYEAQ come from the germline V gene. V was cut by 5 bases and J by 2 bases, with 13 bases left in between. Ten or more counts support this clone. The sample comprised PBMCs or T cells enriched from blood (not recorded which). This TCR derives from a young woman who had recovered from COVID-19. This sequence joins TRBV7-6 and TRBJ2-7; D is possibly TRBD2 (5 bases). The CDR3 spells CASSPRTGTYEQYF. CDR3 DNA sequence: TGTGCCAGCAGCCCCCGGACGGGAACCTACGAGCAGTACTTC.